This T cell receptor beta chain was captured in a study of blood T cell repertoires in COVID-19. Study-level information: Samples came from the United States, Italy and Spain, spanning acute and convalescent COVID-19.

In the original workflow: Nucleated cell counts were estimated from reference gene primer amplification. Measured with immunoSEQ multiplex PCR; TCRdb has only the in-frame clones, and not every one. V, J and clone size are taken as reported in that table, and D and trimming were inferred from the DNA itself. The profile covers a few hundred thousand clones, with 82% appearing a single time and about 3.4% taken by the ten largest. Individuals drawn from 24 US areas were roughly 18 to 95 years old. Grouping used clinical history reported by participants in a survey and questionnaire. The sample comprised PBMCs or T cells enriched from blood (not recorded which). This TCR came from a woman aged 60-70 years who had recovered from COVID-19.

CDR3 region: CASSLQDRGSDTQYF. The CDR3 nucleotides read TGCGCCAGCAGCTTGCAGGACAGGGGATCAGATACGCAGTATTTT. This chain links TRBV5-1 with TRBJ2-3, with TRBD1 matching over 9 bases. Germline trimming cut 1 base from V and 4 bases from J; bases unmatched to any gene: 4. Germline CDR1 reads SGHRS; CDR2 reads YFSETQ. This CDR3 comprises 15 residues.